A selection of T cell receptor beta chains follows, all from one sample in a study of blood T cell repertoires in COVID-19. Some clones are missing from TCRdb's copy, which holds only in-frame ones; the method was immunoSEQ multiplex PCR. This table holds hundreds of thousands of clones, approximately 82% found once. Sequencing used peripheral blood. These receptor sequences come from a woman older than 75 with acute or convalescent COVID-19. The CDR3 runs from the conserved cysteine through the conserved F or W. D genes are given only for firm matches. Not every row has a clone size; where given, it reads once, few, many or a size class.

V	J	size	D	DNA	CDR3
TRBV5-6	TRBJ2-3	-	-	TGTGCCAGCAGCTGGGGCAGGGGCACAGATACGCAGTATTTT	CASSWGRGTDTQYF
TRBV4-3	TRBJ1-5	-	-	TGCGCCAGCAGCCAAGGTTTTCTGGGGCATCAGCCCCAGCATTTT	CASSQGFLGHQPQHF
TRBV3-1/TRBV3-2	TRBJ2-7	-	-	TGTGCCAGCAGCCAAGGGTGGAGTTCCTACGAGCAGTACTTC	CASSQGWSSYEQYF
TRBV7-2	TRBJ2-5	-	TRBD2	TGTGCCAGCAGCTTATGGGCTAGCGGCATGGGGGTCCAAGAGACCCAGTACTTC	CASSLWASGMGVQETQYF
TRBV9	TRBJ1-3	-	-	TGTGCCAGCAGCACCAGGGTCTCTGGAAACACCATATATTTT	CASSTRVSGNTIYF
TRBV2	TRBJ2-6	-	-	TGTGCCAGCGCGCCAGTGAGGGGGGCCAACGTCCTGACTTTC	CASAPVRGANVLTF
TRBV6-6	TRBJ2-7	many	-	TGTGCCAGCAGTTATACAGGGTTCGGCGAGCAGTACTTC	CASSYTGFGEQYF
TRBV5-1	TRBJ2-1	-	TRBD2	TGCGCCAGCAGCCGAAGGACTAGCGGGAGATCCTACAATGAGCAGTTCTTC	CASSRRTSGRSYNEQFF
TRBV14	TRBJ2-7	few	TRBD2	TGTGCCAGCAGCCGACTAGCGGGGACGTTCTCCTACGAGCAGTACTTC	CASSRLAGTFSYEQYF
TRBV30	TRBJ2-4	-	TRBD2	TGTGCCTGGAGTGAAGGGGCTAGCGGGAGTGTAGGGGGCATTCAGTACTTC	CAWSEGASGSVGGIQYF
TRBV5-1	TRBJ2-7	-	TRBD2	TGCGCCAGCATCTCGGGGGGCGAGCAGTACTTC	CASISGGEQYF
TRBV29-1	TRBJ1-3	-	-	TGCAGCGTAAATTTGGGACTAGAATCTGGAAACACCATATATTTT	CSVNLGLESGNTIYF
TRBV5-4	TRBJ2-5	once	TRBD2	TGTGCCAGCAGCTTGGGGCTCGGCGGGGGACAAGAGACCCAGTACTTC	CASSLGLGGGQETQYF
TRBV5-1	TRBJ2-7	once	-	TGCGCCAGCAGCTTGCCCGGGAGCTCCTACGAGCAGTACTTC	CASSLPGSSYEQYF
TRBV5-1	TRBJ1-2	-	TRBD1	TGCGCCAGCAGCTTGGGGGACAGGGAGAATGGCTACACCTTC	CASSLGDRENGYTF
TRBV5-1	TRBJ1-2	-	-	TGCGCCAGCAGCCCAGGACAGACCTCCTATGGCTACACCTTC	CASSPGQTSYGYTF
TRBV7-3	TRBJ2-1	-	TRBD2	TGTGCCAGCAGCTTAGAACCGGGAGGGTGGAATGAGCAGTTCTTC	CASSLEPGGWNEQFF
TRBV3-1/TRBV3-2	TRBJ2-1	-	-	TGTGCCAGCAGCCAAGATCTGCAGTGGGGTGACGGGATAAACAATGAGCAGTTCTTC	CASSQDLQWGDGINNEQFF
TRBV18	TRBJ1-2	-	-	TGTGCCAGCTCACGAGAAGGACGGCCTGACAGGCTCTATGGCTACACCTTC	CASSREGRPDRLYGYTF
TRBV28	TRBJ1-3	-	TRBD1	TGTGCCAGCAGTTTAAGACAGGGGGCTGGAAACACCATATATTTT	CASSLRQGAGNTIYF
TRBV9	TRBJ2-3	-	TRBD2	TGTGCCAGCAGCGTAGACGGGAGGGCGCCAGATACGCAGTATTTT	CASSVDGRAPDTQYF
TRBV19	TRBJ1-2	once	TRBD1	TGTGCCAGTAGTCCCTCGGGACAGAACTATGGCTACACCTTC	CASSPSGQNYGYTF
TRBV9	TRBJ2-7	-	TRBD2	TGTGCCAGCAGCCCCGGGACTAGCAGTATATACGAGCAGTACTTC	CASSPGTSSIYEQYF
TRBV5-1	TRBJ1-4	few	TRBD1	TGCGCCAGCAGTTATAGGGGACAGGAGGACGAAAAACTGTTTTTT	CASSYRGQEDEKLFF
TRBV11-2	TRBJ2-1	-	TRBD2	TGTGCCAGCAGCTTAGTCCGTTCGTCTAGCGGGCGGAATGAGCAGTTCTTC	CASSLVRSSSGRNEQFF
TRBV20-1	TRBJ2-7	-	-	TGCAGTGCTAGTGCCTTCAAAGCGGGCTGGGCCTACGAGCAGTACTTC	CSASAFKAGWAYEQYF
TRBV2	TRBJ2-1	-	TRBD2	TGTGCCAGCAGTGATGGTTCTAGCGGGAGTAATGAGCAGTTCTTC	CASSDGSSGSNEQFF
TRBV2	TRBJ2-3	-	-	TGTGCCAGCAGGTTGAGACAGTTGCCCACAGATACGCAGTATTTT	CASRLRQLPTDTQYF
TRBV4-3	TRBJ2-7	-	-	TGCGCCAGCAGCCAAGATTGGCTAGCCGGCTCCTACGAGCAGTACTTC	CASSQDWLAGSYEQYF
TRBV10-3	TRBJ2-7	few	-	TGTGCCATCAGTGAGTCCCGGGTCGAAACCTACGAGCAGTACTTC	CAISESRVETYEQYF
TRBV7-9	TRBJ1-4	-	-	TGTGCCAGCAGCCCGAGATACGGTGCAACTAATGAAAAACTGTTTTTT	CASSPRYGATNEKLFF
TRBV6-4	TRBJ2-3	once	-	TGTGCCAGCAGTGACGGAGCGGACACAGATACGCAGTATTTT	CASSDGADTDTQYF
TRBV9	TRBJ1-3	-	TRBD1	TGTGCCAGCAGCGTAGTACCAGGGGGCTCTGGAAACACCATATATTTT	CASSVVPGGSGNTIYF
TRBV2	TRBJ1-1	-	TRBD1	TGTGCCAGCAGTCCGGGGACAGGAGGTACTGAAGCTTTCTTT	CASSPGTGGTEAFF
TRBV12-5	TRBJ2-3	-	TRBD2	TGTGCTAGTGGTTTGGTAGTATCTAGCGGGGGGTCGACAGATACGCAGTATTTT	CASGLVVSSGGSTDTQYF
TRBV30	TRBJ1-2	-	TRBD1	TGTGCCTGGAGCGTGACAGGGGGCGGCTATGGCTACACCTTC	CAWSVTGGGYGYTF
TRBV7-2	TRBJ2-7	few	-	TGTGCCAGCAGCACCTCCGAGGGGGGGTACGAGCAGTACTTC	CASSTSEGGYEQYF
TRBV27	TRBJ2-7	-	TRBD2	TGTGCCGCAGGGACTAGCTGGGGGCAGTACTTC	CAAGTSWGQYF
TRBV4-1	TRBJ1-2	few	TRBD1	TGCGCCAGCAGCCAAGCGGGACAGGGATTTGGCTACACCTTC	CASSQAGQGFGYTF
TRBV24-1	TRBJ2-2	-	-	TGTGCCACCACGGGGAACACCGGGGAGCTGTTTTTT	CATTGNTGELFF
TRBV5-6	TRBJ2-7	-	TRBD2	TGTGCCAGCAGCTTCCTAGCGGGAGGGGGTAGGGGCGAGCAGTACTTC	CASSFLAGGGRGEQYF
TRBV15	TRBJ2-3	-	TRBD1	TGTGCCACCAGCAGATCCGGGACAGGGAATACGCAGTATTTT	CATSRSGTGNTQYF
TRBV5-1	TRBJ1-4	once	TRBD1	TGCGCCAGCAGCTTGGTCCGACCGGGACAGGATGAAAAACTGTTTTTT	CASSLVRPGQDEKLFF
TRBV5-5	TRBJ2-7	-	TRBD2	TGTGCCAGCAGCTTCCGACTAGCGGGGTCCTCGAGCTCCTACGAGCAGTACTTC	CASSFRLAGSSSSYEQYF
TRBV6-5	TRBJ1-4	once	-	TGTGCCAGCAGTTACATGGCGGCAACTAATGAAAAACTGTTTTTT	CASSYMAATNEKLFF
TRBV7-9	TRBJ1-3	-	-	TGTGCCAGCAGTACCTCCCGTGGGGGCCGTGGAAACACCATATATTTT	CASSTSRGGRGNTIYF
TRBV11-2	TRBJ2-7	-	-	TGTGCCAGCAGCTCCGAGCGCCGCCTCTACGAGCAGTACTTC	CASSSERRLYEQYF
TRBV3-1/TRBV3-2	TRBJ1-2	once	-	TGTGCCAGCAGCCAAAGAAACCAGGGTGCTGGCTACACCTTC	CASSQRNQGAGYTF
TRBV5-1	TRBJ1-1	once	TRBD1	TGCGCCAGCAGCGCTATCAGGGGGGAGACTGAAGCTTTCTTT	CASSAIRGETEAFF
TRBV4-1	TRBJ2-3	-	-	TGCGCCAGCAGCCAAGTGATAGTTGGCACAGATACGCAGTATTTT	CASSQVIVGTDTQYF
TRBV5-1	TRBJ1-1	-	TRBD1	TGCGCCAGCAGGTCACAGGGGTACACTGAAGCTTTCTTT	CASRSQGYTEAFF
TRBV11-2	TRBJ2-7	-	-	TGTGCCAGCAGCTCACGGGGACAACCCTCCTACGAGCAGTACTTC	CASSSRGQPSYEQYF